A selection of T cell receptor beta chains follows, all from one sample in a study of T cells in Graves' hyperthyroidism and ophthalmopathy. TCRdb used MiXCR to reprocess the multiplex PCR reads, holding one entry per CDR3 protein. The sample contains about 640,000 distinct CDR3 sequences, 13% to 15% of which appear only once. The sequencing sample was made of blood. Source of these receptors: a woman aged 45-59 years with Graves' ophthalmopathy. The CDR3 runs from the conserved cysteine through the conserved F or W. Each record gives: CDR3 protein, CDR3 DNA, clone size, V gene, D gene, CDR3 length, J gene. The D gene is left open where the match is weak. Clone size is given for some rows only: seen once, a few or many times, or a class if the clone is expanded.

CDR3 protein: CASSQTGEATNEKLFF
CDR3 DNA: TGTGCCAGCAGTCAGACAGGGGAAGCAACTAATGAAAAACTGTTTTTT
clone size: many
V gene: TRBV12-3/TRBV12-4
D gene: TRBD1
CDR3 length: 16
J gene: TRBJ1-4

CDR3 protein: CASSLLKGEQFF
CDR3 DNA: TGTGCCAGCAGTTTACTGAAGGGTGAGCAGTTCTTC
clone size: many
V gene: TRBV28
D gene: -
CDR3 length: 12
J gene: TRBJ2-1

CDR3 protein: CASSLGSLFYNEQFF
CDR3 DNA: TGCGCCAGCAGCTTGGGTAGCCTCTTCTACAATGAGCAGTTCTTC
clone size: few
V gene: TRBV5-1
D gene: -
CDR3 length: 15
J gene: TRBJ2-1

CDR3 protein: CASSFLPIYYNEQFF
CDR3 DNA: TGTGCCAGCAGTTTTTTACCCATCTACTACAATGAGCAGTTCTTC
clone size: many
V gene: TRBV27
D gene: -
CDR3 length: 15
J gene: TRBJ2-1

CDR3 protein: CASSSTPPSYNEQFF
CDR3 DNA: TGTGCCAGCAGTTCCACTCCTCCCTCCTACAATGAGCAGTTCTTC
clone size: -
V gene: TRBV6-2/TRBV6-3
D gene: -
CDR3 length: 15
J gene: TRBJ2-1

CDR3 protein: CASSSNPGRQETQYF
CDR3 DNA: TGCGCCAGCAGCTCCAATCCGGGACGGCAAGAGACCCAGTACTTC
clone size: few
V gene: TRBV5-1
D gene: -
CDR3 length: 15
J gene: TRBJ2-5

CDR3 protein: CASSLGPSGQETQYF
CDR3 DNA: TGTGCCAGCAGCTTAGGGCCTAGCGGGCAAGAGACCCAGTACTTC
clone size: many
V gene: TRBV7-2
D gene: TRBD2
CDR3 length: 15
J gene: TRBJ2-5

CDR3 protein: CASSPNDRVNYEQYF
CDR3 DNA: TGCGCCAGCAGCCCAAACGACAGGGTAAACTACGAGCAGTACTTC
clone size: -
V gene: TRBV4-3
D gene: TRBD1
CDR3 length: 15
J gene: TRBJ2-7

CDR3 protein: CSARDRGFGTEAFF
CDR3 DNA: TGCAGTGCTAGAGATCGGGGTTTTGGCACTGAAGCTTTCTTT
clone size: many
V gene: TRBV20-1
D gene: -
CDR3 length: 14
J gene: TRBJ1-1

CDR3 protein: CASSPTRTLTYEQYF
CDR3 DNA: TGTGCCAGCAGCCCGACTCGAACCCTAACCTACGAGCAGTACTTC
clone size: many
V gene: TRBV3-1
D gene: -
CDR3 length: 15
J gene: TRBJ2-7

CDR3 protein: CASSFLGTSPNQPQHF
CDR3 DNA: TGTGCCAGCAGTTTTCTCGGGACAAGCCCCAATCAGCCCCAGCATTTT
clone size: many
V gene: TRBV28
D gene: -
CDR3 length: 16
J gene: TRBJ1-5

CDR3 protein: CASSYHGGTGGNSPLHF
CDR3 DNA: TGTGCCAGCAGTTACCATGGTGGGACAGGGGGGAATTCACCCCTCCACTTT
clone size: many
V gene: TRBV6-5
D gene: TRBD1
CDR3 length: 17
J gene: TRBJ1-6

CDR3 protein: CASSSVSSGRYNEQFF
CDR3 DNA: TGTGCCAGCAGCTCCGTGTCTAGCGGGCGATACAATGAGCAGTTCTTC
clone size: -
V gene: TRBV7-2
D gene: TRBD2
CDR3 length: 16
J gene: TRBJ2-1

CDR3 protein: CASSLSGSGSGANVLTF
CDR3 DNA: TGTGCCAGCAGTCTTTCCGGATCGGGGTCTGGGGCCAACGTCCTGACTTTC
clone size: -
V gene: TRBV6-1
D gene: -
CDR3 length: 17
J gene: TRBJ2-6

CDR3 protein: CASSLIRGRHNEQFF
CDR3 DNA: TGTGCCAGCAGTTTAATCAGGGGTAGGCACAATGAGCAGTTCTTC
clone size: many
V gene: TRBV12-3/TRBV12-4
D gene: -
CDR3 length: 15
J gene: TRBJ2-1

CDR3 protein: CASSPPGPRGNQPQHF
CDR3 DNA: TGTGCCAGCTCACCCCCGGGACCAAGGGGCAATCAGCCCCAGCATTTT
clone size: -
V gene: TRBV18
D gene: -
CDR3 length: 16
J gene: TRBJ1-5

CDR3 protein: CASVGTGLYNEQFF
CDR3 DNA: TGTGCTAGTGTTGGTACGGGGCTTTACAATGAGCAGTTCTTC
clone size: many
V gene: TRBV12-5
D gene: -
CDR3 length: 14
J gene: TRBJ2-1

CDR3 protein: CSVTLLTGDSYEQYF
CDR3 DNA: TGCAGCGTTACCCTGTTGACAGGTGATTCCTACGAGCAGTACTTC
clone size: many
V gene: TRBV29-1
D gene: -
CDR3 length: 15
J gene: TRBJ2-7

CDR3 protein: CASSFLDRPGNTIYF
CDR3 DNA: TGTGCCAGCAGCTTTCTGGACCGTCCTGGAAACACCATATATTTT
clone size: -
V gene: TRBV7-9
D gene: -
CDR3 length: 15
J gene: TRBJ1-3

CDR3 protein: CAISAVFRDIAKNIQYF
CDR3 DNA: TGTGCCATCAGTGCGGTTTTCCGGGACATAGCCAAAAACATTCAGTACTTC
clone size: -
V gene: TRBV10-3
D gene: -
CDR3 length: 17
J gene: TRBJ2-4

CDR3 protein: CASRTDRAQPQHF
CDR3 DNA: TGTGCCAGCAGAACTGACCGGGCTCAGCCCCAGCATTTT
clone size: many
V gene: TRBV2
D gene: -
CDR3 length: 13
J gene: TRBJ1-5

CDR3 protein: CASSITRVSYNEQFF
CDR3 DNA: TGTGCCAGCAGCATTACTAGAGTCTCCTACAATGAGCAGTTCTTC
clone size: -
V gene: TRBV12-3/TRBV12-4
D gene: -
CDR3 length: 15
J gene: TRBJ2-1

CDR3 protein: CSAGTGAYEQYF
CDR3 DNA: TGCAGCGCTGGGACAGGTGCCTACGAGCAGTACTTC
clone size: many
V gene: TRBV29-1
D gene: TRBD1
CDR3 length: 12
J gene: TRBJ2-7

CDR3 protein: CASSLAGGNNSPLHF
CDR3 DNA: TGTGCCAGCAGCTTAGCAGGGGGCAATAATTCACCCCTCCACTTT
clone size: few
V gene: TRBV11-2
D gene: TRBD1
CDR3 length: 15
J gene: TRBJ1-6

CDR3 protein: CASSDRVGANVLTF
CDR3 DNA: TGTGCCAGCAGTGACAGGGTTGGGGCCAACGTCCTGACTTTC
clone size: -
V gene: TRBV6-4
D gene: -
CDR3 length: 14
J gene: TRBJ2-6

CDR3 protein: CATSRDLAGSYQETQYF
CDR3 DNA: TGTGCCACCAGCAGAGATTTGGCAGGATCGTACCAAGAGACCCAGTACTTC
clone size: -
V gene: TRBV15
D gene: -
CDR3 length: 17
J gene: TRBJ2-5

CDR3 protein: CASSSPGQGASEQFF
CDR3 DNA: TGTGCCAGCAGCTCGCCGGGACAGGGGGCTAGTGAGCAGTTCTTC
clone size: many
V gene: TRBV7-3
D gene: TRBD1
CDR3 length: 15
J gene: TRBJ2-1

CDR3 protein: CASRDRAPSYEQYF
CDR3 DNA: TGTGCCAGCAGGGATCGGGCGCCATCCTACGAGCAGTACTTC
clone size: many
V gene: TRBV28
D gene: -
CDR3 length: 14
J gene: TRBJ2-7

CDR3 protein: CASSPGHAYEQYF
CDR3 DNA: TGTGCCAGCTCACCGGGACATGCCTACGAGCAGTACTTC
clone size: -
V gene: TRBV18
D gene: -
CDR3 length: 13
J gene: TRBJ2-7

CDR3 protein: CASSLEPGLPPKETQYF
CDR3 DNA: TGTGCCAGCAGCTTAGAACCCGGACTACCTCCAAAGGAGACCCAGTACTTC
clone size: many
V gene: TRBV11-3
D gene: -
CDR3 length: 17
J gene: TRBJ2-5

CDR3 protein: CAWSVLRSKGETQYF
CDR3 DNA: TGTGCCTGGAGTGTACTTAGGTCTAAGGGGGAGACCCAGTACTTC
clone size: many
V gene: TRBV30
D gene: -
CDR3 length: 15
J gene: TRBJ2-5

CDR3 protein: CASSPRLRDIQYF
CDR3 DNA: TGTGCCAGCAGCCCCAGGTTGAGGGACATTCAGTACTTC
clone size: -
V gene: TRBV14
D gene: -
CDR3 length: 13
J gene: TRBJ2-4

CDR3 protein: CASSSMGPRDTQYF
CDR3 DNA: TGTGCCAGCAGTTCTATGGGACCACGAGATACGCAGTATTTT
clone size: -
V gene: TRBV27
D gene: -
CDR3 length: 14
J gene: TRBJ2-3

CDR3 protein: CASSPKTGADGYTF
CDR3 DNA: TGTGCCAGCAGCCCAAAGACAGGGGCCGACGGCTACACCTTC
clone size: many
V gene: TRBV7-8
D gene: TRBD1
CDR3 length: 14
J gene: TRBJ1-2

CDR3 protein: CASSLDSGPTDTQYF
CDR3 DNA: TGTGCCAGCAGCTTAGATAGCGGGCCCACAGATACGCAGTATTTT
clone size: many
V gene: TRBV11-2
D gene: TRBD2
CDR3 length: 15
J gene: TRBJ2-3

CDR3 protein: CASSELIGGGYTF
CDR3 DNA: TGTGCCAGCAGTGAACTGATAGGGGGTGGCTACACCTTC
clone size: many
V gene: TRBV2
D gene: -
CDR3 length: 13
J gene: TRBJ1-2

CDR3 protein: CASKAETMNTEAFF
CDR3 DNA: TGCGCCAGCAAGGCAGAGACGATGAACACTGAAGCTTTCTTT
clone size: -
V gene: TRBV5-1
D gene: -
CDR3 length: 14
J gene: TRBJ1-1

CDR3 protein: CSARDGMNTEAFF
CDR3 DNA: TGCAGTGCTAGAGATGGGATGAACACTGAAGCTTTCTTT
clone size: many
V gene: TRBV20-1
D gene: -
CDR3 length: 13
J gene: TRBJ1-1

CDR3 protein: CASGPNSRGVRTEAFF
CDR3 DNA: TGTGCTAGTGGCCCCAACTCCAGGGGTGTGCGGACTGAAGCTTTCTTT
clone size: many
V gene: TRBV12-5
D gene: -
CDR3 length: 16
J gene: TRBJ1-1

CDR3 protein: CASSFRISTDTQYF
CDR3 DNA: TGTGCCAGCAGCTTCCGGATCAGCACAGATACGCAGTATTTT
clone size: -
V gene: TRBV14
D gene: -
CDR3 length: 14
J gene: TRBJ2-3

CDR3 protein: CASSQHLAGGDADTQYF
CDR3 DNA: TGTGCCAGCAGCCAACACTTAGCGGGAGGTGACGCAGATACGCAGTATTTT
clone size: -
V gene: TRBV11-3
D gene: TRBD2
CDR3 length: 17
J gene: TRBJ2-3

CDR3 protein: CASSPRLAGGNEQFF
CDR3 DNA: TGTGCCAGCAGTCCCCGACTAGCGGGAGGGAATGAGCAGTTCTTC
clone size: many
V gene: TRBV28
D gene: TRBD2
CDR3 length: 15
J gene: TRBJ2-1

CDR3 protein: CASSSPGLAGGPYNEQFF
CDR3 DNA: TGTGCCAGCAGCTCCCCGGGACTAGCGGGAGGTCCCTACAATGAGCAGTTCTTC
clone size: few
V gene: TRBV7-9
D gene: TRBD2
CDR3 length: 18
J gene: TRBJ2-1

CDR3 protein: CASSLGPPRQNTEAFF
CDR3 DNA: TGTGCCAGCAGCTTAGGCCCACCAAGACAGAACACTGAAGCTTTCTTT
clone size: -
V gene: TRBV11-1
D gene: -
CDR3 length: 16
J gene: TRBJ1-1

CDR3 protein: CSAHGQGGEKLFF
CDR3 DNA: TGCAGTGCCCACGGGCAGGGTGGAGAAAAACTGTTTTTT
clone size: few
V gene: TRBV20-1
D gene: -
CDR3 length: 13
J gene: TRBJ1-4

CDR3 protein: CASSIVSGLAFYNEQFF
CDR3 DNA: TGTGCCAGTAGTATCGTTTCGGGACTAGCGTTCTACAATGAGCAGTTCTTC
clone size: -
V gene: TRBV19
D gene: TRBD2
CDR3 length: 17
J gene: TRBJ2-1

CDR3 protein: CASSLPSGVRGELFF
CDR3 DNA: TGCGCCAGCAGCTTGCCCAGCGGGGTACGCGGGGAGCTGTTTTTT
clone size: few
V gene: TRBV5-1
D gene: TRBD2
CDR3 length: 15
J gene: TRBJ2-2

CDR3 protein: CASSLDRPTDTQYF
CDR3 DNA: TGTGCCAGCAGCTTAGACCGCCCCACAGATACGCAGTATTTT
clone size: -
V gene: TRBV7-8
D gene: -
CDR3 length: 14
J gene: TRBJ2-3

CDR3 protein: CASSGVVEKLFF
CDR3 DNA: TGTGCCAGCAGCGGGGTGGTGGAAAAACTGTTTTTT
clone size: -
V gene: TRBV28
D gene: -
CDR3 length: 12
J gene: TRBJ1-4

CDR3 protein: CASSQYSLGGGLSQPQHF
CDR3 DNA: TGTGCCAGTAGCCAATACAGTCTGGGGGGCGGATTGAGTCAGCCCCAGCATTTT
clone size: once
V gene: TRBV19
D gene: -
CDR3 length: 18
J gene: TRBJ1-5

CDR3 protein: CASSQDLTSGINEQFF
CDR3 DNA: TGCGCCAGCAGCCAAGATCTAACTAGCGGGATAAATGAGCAGTTCTTC
clone size: few
V gene: TRBV4-3
D gene: TRBD2
CDR3 length: 16
J gene: TRBJ2-1

CDR3 protein: CASSEREGPETQYF
CDR3 DNA: TGTGCCAGCAGTGAGCGGGAGGGCCCAGAGACCCAGTACTTC
clone size: many
V gene: TRBV2
D gene: TRBD2
CDR3 length: 14
J gene: TRBJ2-5

CDR3 protein: CASSKTSGRVAKNIQYF
CDR3 DNA: TGTGCCAGCAGTAAAACTAGCGGGAGGGTGGCCAAAAACATTCAGTACTTC
clone size: few
V gene: TRBV28
D gene: TRBD2
CDR3 length: 17
J gene: TRBJ2-4

CDR3 protein: CASTGTGLYEQYF
CDR3 DNA: TGTGCCAGTACCGGGACAGGGTTATACGAGCAGTACTTC
clone size: many
V gene: TRBV6-2/TRBV6-3
D gene: TRBD1
CDR3 length: 13
J gene: TRBJ2-7